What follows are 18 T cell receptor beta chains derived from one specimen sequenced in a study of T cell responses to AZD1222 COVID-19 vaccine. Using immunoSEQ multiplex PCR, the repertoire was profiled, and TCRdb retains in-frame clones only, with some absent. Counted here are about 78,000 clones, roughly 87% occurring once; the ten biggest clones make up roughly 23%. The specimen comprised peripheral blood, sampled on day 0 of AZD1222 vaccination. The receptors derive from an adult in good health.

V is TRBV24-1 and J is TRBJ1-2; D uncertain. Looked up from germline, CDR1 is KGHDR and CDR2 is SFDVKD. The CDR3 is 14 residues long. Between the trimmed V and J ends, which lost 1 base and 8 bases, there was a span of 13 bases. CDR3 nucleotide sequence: TGTGCCACCAGTGATTTAGGAGGTCATCGGGGCTACACCTTC. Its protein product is CATSDLGGHRGYTF.

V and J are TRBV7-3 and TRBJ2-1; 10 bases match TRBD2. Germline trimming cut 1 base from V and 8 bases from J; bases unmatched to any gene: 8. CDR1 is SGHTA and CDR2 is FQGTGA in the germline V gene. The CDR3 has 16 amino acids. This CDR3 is CASSLMASGRLDEQFF. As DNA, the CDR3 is TGTGCCAGCAGCTTAATGGCTAGCGGGAGACTAGATGAGCAGTTCTTC.

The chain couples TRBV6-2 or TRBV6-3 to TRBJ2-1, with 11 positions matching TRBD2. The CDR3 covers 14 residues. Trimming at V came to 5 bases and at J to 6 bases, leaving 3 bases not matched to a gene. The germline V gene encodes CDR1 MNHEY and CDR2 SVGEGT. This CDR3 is CASSVAGGVNEQFF. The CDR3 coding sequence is TGTGCCAGCAGTGTAGCGGGAGGGGTCAATGAGCAGTTCTTC.

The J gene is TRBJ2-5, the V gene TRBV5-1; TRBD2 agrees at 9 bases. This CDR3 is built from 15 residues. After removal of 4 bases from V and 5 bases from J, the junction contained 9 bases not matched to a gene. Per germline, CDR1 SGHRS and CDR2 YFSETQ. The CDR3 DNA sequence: TGCGCCAGCAGCGTCCCTAGCGGGGTCGATGAGACCCAGTACTTC. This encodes CASSVPSGVDETQYF.

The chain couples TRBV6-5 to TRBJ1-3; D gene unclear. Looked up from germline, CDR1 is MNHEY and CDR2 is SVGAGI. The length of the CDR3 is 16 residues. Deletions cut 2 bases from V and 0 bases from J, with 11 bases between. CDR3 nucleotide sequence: TGTGCCAGCAGTTACAGGGAAGGAGTCTCTGGAAACACCATATATTTT. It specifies CASSYREGVSGNTIYF.

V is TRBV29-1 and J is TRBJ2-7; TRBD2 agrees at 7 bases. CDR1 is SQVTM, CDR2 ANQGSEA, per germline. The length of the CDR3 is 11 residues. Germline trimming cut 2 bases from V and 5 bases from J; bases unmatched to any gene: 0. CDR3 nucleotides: TGCAGCGTTGAACGGGGGGACGAGCAGTACTTC. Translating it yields CSVERGDEQYF.

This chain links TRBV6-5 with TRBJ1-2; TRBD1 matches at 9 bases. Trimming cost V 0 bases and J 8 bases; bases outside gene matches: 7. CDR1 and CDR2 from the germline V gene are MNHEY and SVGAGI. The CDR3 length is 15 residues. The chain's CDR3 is CASSYSWTGEGGYTF. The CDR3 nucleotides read TGTGCCAGCAGTTACTCATGGACAGGGGAAGGGGGCTACACCTTC.

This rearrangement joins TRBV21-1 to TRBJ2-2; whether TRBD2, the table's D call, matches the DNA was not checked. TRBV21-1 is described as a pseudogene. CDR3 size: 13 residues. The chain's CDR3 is CASKGVSTGELFF. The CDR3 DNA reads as TGTGCCAGCAAGGGAGTTAGTACCGGGGAGCTGTTTTTT.

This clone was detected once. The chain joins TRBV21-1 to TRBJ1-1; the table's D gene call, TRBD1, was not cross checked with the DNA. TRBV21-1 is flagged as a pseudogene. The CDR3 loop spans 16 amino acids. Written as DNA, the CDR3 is TGTGCCAGCAGCAAAACAGGGAGCCGTCAGGACGCTGAAGCTTTCTTT. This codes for CASSKTGSRQDAEAFF.

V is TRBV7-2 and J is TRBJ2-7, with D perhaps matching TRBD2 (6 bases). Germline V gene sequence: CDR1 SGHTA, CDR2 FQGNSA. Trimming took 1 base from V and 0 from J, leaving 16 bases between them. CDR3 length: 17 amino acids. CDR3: CASSLGGGDVISYEQYF. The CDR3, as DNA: TGTGCCAGCAGCTTAGGTGGAGGGGACGTGATCTCCTACGAGCAGTACTTC.

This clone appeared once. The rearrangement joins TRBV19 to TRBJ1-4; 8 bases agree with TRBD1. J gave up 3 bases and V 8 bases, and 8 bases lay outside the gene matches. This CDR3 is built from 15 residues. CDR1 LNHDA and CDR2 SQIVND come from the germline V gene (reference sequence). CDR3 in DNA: TGTGCCAGTCAAGAACAACAGGGGGCTAATGAAAAACTGTTTTTT. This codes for CASQEQQGANEKLFF.

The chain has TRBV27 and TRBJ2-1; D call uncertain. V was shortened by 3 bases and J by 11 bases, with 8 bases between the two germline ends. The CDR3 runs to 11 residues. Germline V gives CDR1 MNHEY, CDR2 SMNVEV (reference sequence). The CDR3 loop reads CASSFVDKQFF. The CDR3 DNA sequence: TGTGCCAGCAGTTTCGTTGACAAGCAGTTCTTC.

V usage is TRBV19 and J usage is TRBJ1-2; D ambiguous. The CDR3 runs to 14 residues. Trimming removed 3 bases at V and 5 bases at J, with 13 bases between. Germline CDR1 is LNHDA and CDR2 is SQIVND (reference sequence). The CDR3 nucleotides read TGTGCCAGTAGTATTCAGGCAGTCCGGTATGGCTACACCTTC. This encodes CASSIQAVRYGYTF.

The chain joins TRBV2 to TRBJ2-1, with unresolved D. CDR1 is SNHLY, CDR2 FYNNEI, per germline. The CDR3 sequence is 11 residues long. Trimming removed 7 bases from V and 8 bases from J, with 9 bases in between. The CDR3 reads CASTEAHEQFF. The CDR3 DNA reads TGTGCCAGCACAGAGGCCCATGAGCAGTTCTTC.

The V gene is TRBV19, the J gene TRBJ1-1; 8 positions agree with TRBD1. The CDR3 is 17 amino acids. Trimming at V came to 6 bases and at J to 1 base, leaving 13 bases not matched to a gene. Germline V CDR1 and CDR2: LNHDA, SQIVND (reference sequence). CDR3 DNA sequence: TGTGCCAGTAGCCGTGGACAGGGAGTTGGGAGGAACACTGAAGCTTTCTTT. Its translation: CASSRGQGVGRNTEAFF.

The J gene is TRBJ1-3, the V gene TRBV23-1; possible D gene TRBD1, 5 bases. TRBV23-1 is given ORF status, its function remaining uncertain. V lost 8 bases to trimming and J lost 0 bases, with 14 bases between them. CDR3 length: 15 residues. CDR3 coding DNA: TGCGCCAGCGGGAGACAGCAGAGCTCTGGAAACACCATATATTTT. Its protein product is CASGRQQSSGNTIYF.

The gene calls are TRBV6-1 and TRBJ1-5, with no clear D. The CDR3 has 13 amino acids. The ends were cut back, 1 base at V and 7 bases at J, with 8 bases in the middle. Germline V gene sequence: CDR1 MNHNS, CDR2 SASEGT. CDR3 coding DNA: TGTGCCAGCAGTGAAGGTGGGGTACAGCCCCAGCATTTT. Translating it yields CASSEGGVQPQHF.

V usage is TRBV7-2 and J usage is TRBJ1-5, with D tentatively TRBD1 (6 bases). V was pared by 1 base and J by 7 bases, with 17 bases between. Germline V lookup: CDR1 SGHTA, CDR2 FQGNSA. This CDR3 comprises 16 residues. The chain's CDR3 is CASSLGDTGGQQPQHF. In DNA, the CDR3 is TGTGCCAGCAGCTTAGGGGACACGGGAGGACAACAGCCCCAGCATTTT. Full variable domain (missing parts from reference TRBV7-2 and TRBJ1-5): GAGVSQSPSNKVTEKGKDVELRCDPISGHTALYWYRQSLGQGLEFLIYFQGNSAPDKSGLPSDRFSAERTGGSVSTLTIQRTQQEDSAVYLCASSLGDTGGQQPQHFGDGTRLSIL.